The TCR beta chain under discussion was sequenced for a study of OX40 agonist ivuxolimab in advanced cancers. At the level of the whole study: Ivuxolimab was a fully human IgG2 agonistic monoclonal antibody targeting the costimulatory receptor OX40 (CD134). Among the roughly 50 dose-escalation patients, about 19 had hepatocellular carcinoma, approximately 15 melanoma, 9 renal cell carcinoma and 9 head and neck cancer. The paper reports the monotherapy dose-escalation portion (N of about 50 patients) of the phase I ivuxolimab trial. Prior anti-PD-1, anti-PD-L1 or anti-CTLA-4 therapy was permitted, and approximately 40% of dose-escalation patients had received checkpoint inhibitors. A male proportion of roughly 80% and a mean age of around 60 years, ranging from about 23 to 90, were recorded for the dose-escalation cohort. Intravenous ivuxolimab was administered to patients every 2 weeks at six dose levels: 0.01, 0.1, 0.3, 1.5, 3 and 10 mg/kg. Three dose-escalation patients achieved partial responses, one with hepatocellular carcinoma and two with cutaneous melanoma. The purpose of peripheral TCRbeta sequencing was to test whether ivuxolimab changed TCR sequence diversity and led to clonal T-cell expansion.

The trial excluded patients who had a history of autoimmune disease or were on systemic immunosuppression. Peripheral blood for TCR sequencing was collected from all dose cohorts at baseline, on cycle 4 day 1, and on cycle 7 day 1. Samples were obtained from an open-label, multicenter, first-in-human phase I dose-escalation trial of ivuxolimab. Adults with locally advanced or metastatic melanoma, renal cell, hepatocellular, or head and neck squamous cell carcinoma were enrolled in the trial. Before TCR sequencing, CD4+ T cells and CD8+ T cells were sorted from peripheral blood as separate populations. For sequencing of the TCRbeta CDR3 region, genomic DNA was extracted from the sorted cells. The immunoSEQ Assay was used for sequencing of TCRbeta CDR3 regions. TCRdb stores this immuneACCESS table with in-frame sequences only. Part of the clones is absent; in the studies checked, under half of the shortfall reflects unresolved V genes, and no reason is known for the rest. Counted in this sample were about 29,000 clones; approximately 90% of them appeared once. The ten largest clones capture over 9% of the sample.

The junction shows trimming of 3 bases on V and 2 bases on J, and the gene matches do not reach 11 bases of it. From the cysteine through the phenylalanine, the CDR3 covers 17 amino acids. Solely the CDR3 DNA is kept, with 51 bases framed from the first base. For CDR1 and CDR2, the germline V gene lists LGHNA and YSLEER. To note about this clone: What this receptor recognizes is not known. Qualities for individual bases were not recorded, and no much larger clone is one base off.

Broader findings and caveats from the paper: The antigen specificity of the peripheral T cells that underwent clonal expansion was not determined. After ivuxolimab, more expanded clones were found on average in CD8+ T cells than in CD4+ T cells. At doses of 0.1 to 3.0 mg/kg, clonal expansion of both CD4+ and CD8+ T cells in blood was seen between baseline and week 6. Low levels of normalized T-cell clonal expansion were also seen in some patients who did not respond. In the 0.1-3.0 mg/kg groups, partial responders had among the lowest normalized peripheral clonal expansion, particularly in CD8+ T cells.

The sequence was obtained from an adult with an advanced solid tumor such as melanoma, head and neck, liver or kidney cancer. Sequences were derived from CD4+ or CD8+ T cells sorted from blood, sampled in a trial of the OX40 agonist ivuxolimab. The sequence joins TRBV4-3 to TRBJ2-3, with 7 middle bases fitting TRBD2. The base sequence is TGCGCCAGCAGCCAGGAGCGGGGCATTTCCCTCACAGATACGCAGTATTTT. Translated, it reads CASSQERGISLTDTQYF.